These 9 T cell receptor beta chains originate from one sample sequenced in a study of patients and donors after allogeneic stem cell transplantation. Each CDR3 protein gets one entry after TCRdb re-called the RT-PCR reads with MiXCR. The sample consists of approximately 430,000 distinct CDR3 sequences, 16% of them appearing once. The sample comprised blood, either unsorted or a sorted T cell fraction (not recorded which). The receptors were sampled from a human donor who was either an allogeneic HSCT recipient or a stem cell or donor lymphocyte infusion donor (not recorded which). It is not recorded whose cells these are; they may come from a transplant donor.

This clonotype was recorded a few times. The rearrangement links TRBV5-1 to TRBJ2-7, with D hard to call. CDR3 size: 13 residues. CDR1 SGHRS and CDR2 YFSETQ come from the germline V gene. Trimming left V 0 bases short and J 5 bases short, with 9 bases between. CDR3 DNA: TGCGCCAGCAGCTTGGGTTTGCTAAACGAGCAGTACTTC. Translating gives CASSLGLLNEQYF.

The CDR3 spells CATSRAGTSGRDTQYF. The CDR3 DNA reads TGTGCCACCAGCAGAGCCGGGACTAGCGGGAGAGATACGCAGTATTTT. V gene TRBV15 combines with J gene TRBJ2-3; TRBD2 agrees at 14 bases. Per the germline V gene, CDR1 is LNHNV and CDR2 is YYDKDF (reference sequence). V was pared by 1 base and J by 5 bases, with 2 bases of the junction left unmatched. This CDR3 is 16 amino acids long.

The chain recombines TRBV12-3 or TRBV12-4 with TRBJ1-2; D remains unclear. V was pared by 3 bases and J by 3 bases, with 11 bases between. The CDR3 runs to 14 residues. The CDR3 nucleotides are TGTGCCAGCAGTTTGGGAGGGAAAGACTATGGCTACACCTTC. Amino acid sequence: CASSLGGKDYGYTF.

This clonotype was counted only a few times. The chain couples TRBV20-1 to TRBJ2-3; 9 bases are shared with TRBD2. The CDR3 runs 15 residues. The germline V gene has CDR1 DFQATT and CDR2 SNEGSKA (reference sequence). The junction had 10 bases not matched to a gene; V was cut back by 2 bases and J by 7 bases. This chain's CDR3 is CSARFLLAGIYTQYF. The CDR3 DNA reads TGCAGTGCTAGATTCTTGCTAGCGGGGATCTATACGCAGTATTTT.

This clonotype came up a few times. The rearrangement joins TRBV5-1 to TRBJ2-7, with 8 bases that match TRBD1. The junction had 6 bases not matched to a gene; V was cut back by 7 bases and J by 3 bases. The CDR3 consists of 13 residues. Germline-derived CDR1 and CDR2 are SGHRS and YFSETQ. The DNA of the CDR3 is TGCGCCAGCCAGAGGACAGGGAACTACGAGCAGTACTTC. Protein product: CASQRTGNYEQYF.

The CDR3 DNA sequence: TGTGCCAGCAGTGACGGGTCAGGGGCCCGGGGCTACACCTTC. Translation gives CASSDGSGARGYTF. The V gene is TRBV2, the J gene TRBJ1-2, with a tentative D call TRBD1 (6 bases). The V end was cut by 3 bases, the J end by 8 bases, with 16 bases between. The germline CDR1 and CDR2 sequences are SNHLY and FYNNEI. The CDR3 loop spans 14 amino acids.

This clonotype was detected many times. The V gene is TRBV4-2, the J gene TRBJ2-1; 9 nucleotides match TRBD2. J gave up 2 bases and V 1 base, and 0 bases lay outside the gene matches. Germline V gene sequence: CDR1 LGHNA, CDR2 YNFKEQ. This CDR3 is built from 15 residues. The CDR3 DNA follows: TGTGCCAGCAGCCAAGGCGGGGGGGCCTACAATGAGCAGTTCTTC. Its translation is CASSQGGGAYNEQFF.

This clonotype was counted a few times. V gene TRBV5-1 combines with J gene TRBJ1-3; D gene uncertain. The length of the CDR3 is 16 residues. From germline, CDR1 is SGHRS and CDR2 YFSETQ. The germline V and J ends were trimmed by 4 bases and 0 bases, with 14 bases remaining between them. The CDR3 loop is CASSLEGPSSGNTIYF. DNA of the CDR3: TGCGCCAGCAGCCTGGAAGGCCCTAGCTCTGGAAACACCATATATTTT.

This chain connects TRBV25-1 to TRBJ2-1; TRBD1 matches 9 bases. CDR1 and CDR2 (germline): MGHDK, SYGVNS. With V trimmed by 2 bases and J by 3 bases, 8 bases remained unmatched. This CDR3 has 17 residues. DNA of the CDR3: TGTGCCAGCAGTGAAGTGACAGGGGGTCCTTTCTACAATGAGCAGTTCTTC. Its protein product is CASSEVTGGPFYNEQFF. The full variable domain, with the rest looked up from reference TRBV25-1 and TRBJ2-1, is EADIYQTPRYLVIGTGKKITLECSQTMGHDKMYWYQQDPGMELHLIHYSYGVNSTEKGDLSSESTVSRIRTEHFPLTLESARPSHTSQYLCASSEVTGGPFYNEQFFGPGTRLTVL.